The entry that follows covers one TCR beta chain sequence. Its binding antigen is unknown. Base qualities are not provided; no much larger clone lies one nucleotide away. The data belong to a study of blood T cells in healthy people across ages (dated by TCRdb to between 2014 and 2017). Background for the entire study: In model experiments, template switching captured roughly one uniquely barcoded TCR beta cDNA molecule for every two T cells. Four age groups were formed from the donors: young (average about 17 years), middle-aged (approximately 42), aged (roughly 59) and long-lived (around 80). To avoid experimental bias, donors of different ages were randomly spread across the sequencing lanes. Using the same blood draw, the study looked at two additional independent replicas of 1 million unique cDNA reads for two donors, one aged 18 to 29 and the other aged 80 or older. To track age-related changes in TCR beta repertoire diversity, the study relied on deep sequencing normalized with unique cDNA molecular identifiers.

The 39 donors, aged about 6 to 95 years, were systemically healthy Caucasian individuals from Russia. Each donor gave 8 to 10 milliliters of peripheral blood, collected into EDTA-treated Vacutainer tubes. Ficoll-Paque density-gradient centrifugation was used to isolate PBMCs, with at least 6 million obtained per sample. Total RNA, at least 6 micrograms per sample, was extracted from PBMCs with Trizol reagent. Naive CD45RAhigh/CD27high T cell percentages were measured by flow cytometry on a PBMC aliquot from every donor. Library preparation used 5' RACE. The reads were generated on an Illumina HiSeq 2500. A second PCR of 7 to 11 cycles was run with a J-beta primer mix and a sample-barcoded 5' primer. A unique molecular identifier was introduced onto each TCR beta cDNA molecule by a template-switch 5' adaptor carrying 12 random nucleotides. Each sample yielded at least 2.5 million CDR3-containing paired-end reads. All of the RNA was converted into first-strand cDNA using the Mint cDNA synthesis kit, with a TRBC-specific oligonucleotide serving as the primer. All cDNA was treated with uracil-DNA glycosylase and then went through a first 18-cycle PCR with the universal primers M1SS and BC2_uni_R. Processing in the source paper ran as follows. For normalization, 1 million high-quality reads were randomly selected from each sample, with every read carrying a distinct molecular identifier. Reads sharing molecular identifiers were discarded rather than binned into consensus sequences. MiTCR, run with a Q25 quality threshold and the strictest error-elimination algorithm, handled CDR3 identification, clonotype clustering and error correction. A nonparametric unseen species model using Euler transformation provided a lower-bound estimate of total TCR beta diversity. The public reads were reprocessed in TCRdb via fastp at Q25 and MiXCR, keeping in-frame beta chains. Rows matching on CDR3 protein sequence are summarized as one entry with the most common DNA and genes. Here the V and J calls rest on TCRdb's processing, not on the authors' analysis. A total of about 940,000 distinct CDR3 sequences appear in this sample, about 48% of them only once. Roughly 13% of the sample is taken by the ten largest.

From the cysteine through the phenylalanine, the CDR3 covers 13 amino acids. Only CDR3 DNA remains: 39 bases, in frame from the first base. V is pared back by 7 bases and J by 4 bases, with 16 bases lying between the germline termini. The CDR1 and CDR2 encoded by the germline V gene are SQVTM and ANQGSEA. Broader findings and caveats from the paper: The percentage of naive T cells measured by flow cytometry correlated strongly with observed TCR beta diversity. Since profiling was done on bulk unsorted PBMCs, naive and antigen-experienced compartments could not be conclusively compared. Because donor CMV infection status was unknown, age-related changes in expanded clonotypes were potentially confounded. Observed TCR beta diversity per million T cells fell roughly linearly with age, and a significant reduction was already apparent by age roughly 40. Compared with the aged group, more naive CD4+ T cells, fewer expanded clones and increased TCR diversity were shown by the long-lived group, suggesting age selection. Estimates of total diversity based on one million sequenced T cells were considered lower bounds and underestimates.

The material sequenced was blood. The chain employs TRBV29-1 and TRBJ1-2; the D segment cannot be called with confidence. This TCR was sampled from a man aged 25 to 40 in good health. The DNA sequence follows: TGCAGCGGAAGTGCGGGGTTCAGCTATGGCTACACCTTC. It specifies CSGSAGFSYGYTF.